This T cell receptor beta chain emerged from a study of OX40 agonist ivuxolimab in advanced cancers. Overall study results and limits: Certain nonresponding patients likewise had low normalized T-cell clonal expansion.

The germline V gene has CDR1 ENHRY and CDR2 SYGVKD. Germline trimming cut 6 bases from V and 0 bases from J; bases unmatched to any gene: 8. There are 17 residues in the CDR3. Here immunoSEQ multiplex PCR was the method, and the copy in TCRdb shows in-frame clones only, minus some. The sample lists tens of thousands of clones, around nine tenths seen once, with approximately 0.39% in the top ten. Turning to this clone: The antigen is not known.

The V gene is TRBV10-3, the J gene TRBJ2-3, with TRBD2 identical over 11 bases. Specimen: CD4+ or CD8+ T cells sorted from blood, collected in a trial of the OX40 agonist ivuxolimab. The TCR originated in an adult with an advanced solid tumor such as melanoma, head and neck, liver or kidney cancer. As DNA, the CDR3 is TGTGCCATCAGGCTGGGGGGACTAGCGGCTAGCACAGATACGCAGTATTTT. Translated, it gives CAIRLGGLAASTDTQYF.